This T cell receptor (beta chain) came from a study of graft-versus-host responses after intestinal transplantation. Comment on this clone: Its antigen is currently unknown.

Deletions cut 4 bases from V and 2 bases from J, with 10 bases between. This CDR3 has 13 amino acids. The germline CDR1 and CDR2 sequences are SGHRS and YFSETQ. The assay was immunoSEQ multiplex PCR, and TCRdb's table has in-frame clones only and misses some. The sample lists approximately 90,000 clones, roughly 85% occurring once. The chain recombines TRBV5-1 with TRBJ2-7; D is unresolved. This receptor was taken from a human donor who received an intestinal transplant. The material sequenced was unstimulated CD4+ T cells sorted from spleen or lymph node cells, taken before intestinal transplant. The CDR3 protein is CASSIGPAYEQYF. The DNA of the CDR3 is TGCGCCAGCAGCATCGGTCCCGCCTACGAGCAGTACTTC.